This is a list of T cell receptor beta chains from one sample in a study of beta chain features in type 1 diabetes. TCRdb keeps only in-frame clones here, not all; method: immunoSEQ multiplex PCR. The data hold under 200,000 clones, with approximately 10% observed a single time. The sequencing sample was made of central memory CD4+ T cells from blood. The receptors here all came from a man aged 25-45 years with type 1 diabetes. The CDR3 runs from the conserved cysteine through the conserved F or W. D genes are given only for firm matches. Clone size appears in some rows only: once, few, many, or a class for an expanded clone.

TRBJ1-5,few,TRBD1,TRBV7-2,TGTGCCAGCAGCTTAGAGGGGGCCGGGATTCAGCCCCAGCATTTT,CASSLEGAGIQPQHF
TRBJ1-1,few,.,TRBV18,TGTGCCAGCTCACCAGGAGCTAAGAACACTGAAGCTTTCTTT,CASSPGAKNTEAFF
TRBJ1-4,.,.,TRBV4-1,TGCGCCAGCTGTCTCAGGGGCGCTCGCGAAAAACTGTTTTTT,CASCLRGAREKLFF
TRBJ2-3,few,.,TRBV28,TGTGCCAGCAGTGGAGGGGCGGCAGATACGCAGTATTTT,CASSGGAADTQYF
TRBJ2-7,.,TRBD2,TRBV6-6,TGTGCCAGCAGAGACCCCGGGACTAGCGGCTCCTACGAGCAGTACTTC,CASRDPGTSGSYEQYF
TRBJ2-5,.,TRBD2,TRBV7-3,TGTGCCAGCAGCCCAAACCCTCTAGCGGGTGAAGAGACCCAGTACTTC,CASSPNPLAGEETQYF
TRBJ1-2,.,.,TRBV27,TGTGCCAGCAGTTTATTTATACAGGGCCCCAACTATGGCTACACCTTC,CASSLFIQGPNYGYTF
TRBJ2-7,many,TRBD1,TRBV23-1,TGCGCCAGCAGTCAGTTGGACAGGGAGAACCCTCAAAGGAGATTC,CASSQLDRENPQRRF
TRBJ1-2,few,.,TRBV28,TGTGCCAGCAGTTTGCGGGGGCGGAACTATGGCTACACCTTC,CASSLRGRNYGYTF
TRBJ2-2,few,.,TRBV7-9,TGTGCCAGCAGCTTAGAGAGCACCGGGGAGCTGTTTTTT,CASSLESTGELFF
TRBJ2-2,.,.,TRBV18,TGTGCCAGCTCACCCCGTAACACCGGGGAGCTGTTTTTT,CASSPRNTGELFF
TRBJ2-2,.,TRBD1,TRBV7-2,TGTGCCAGCAGCTCAGTGACAGGGGCCGGGGAGCTGTTTTTT,CASSSVTGAGELFF
TRBJ2-3,few,.,TRBV5-5,TGTGCCAGCAGCTTGCCTAGCGGCACAGATACGCAGTATTTT,CASSLPSGTDTQYF
TRBJ2-7,.,TRBD2,TRBV14,TGTGCCAGCAGCCAAGAGGGACTAGCGGGGAACTACCCTTCCTACGAGCAGTACTTC,CASSQEGLAGNYPSYEQYF
TRBJ2-7,.,.,TRBV28,TGTGCCAGCAGTCCCCCGGGACACGACTACGAGCAGTACTTC,CASSPPGHDYEQYF
TRBJ2-1,.,.,TRBV28,TGTGCCAGCAGTTTTTCGGGGATTACCTACAATGAGCAGTTCTTC,CASSFSGITYNEQFF
TRBJ1-5,.,TRBD1,TRBV2,TGTGCCGCCCAGGGACAGAGCAATCAGCCCCAGCATTTT,CAAQGQSNQPQHF
TRBJ1-1,few,.,TRBV28,TGTGCCAGCAGTTCCTCGGGACACTTGAACACTGAAGCTTTCTTT,CASSSSGHLNTEAFF
TRBJ1-1,.,.,TRBV6-6,TGTGCCAGCAGTTACGAGGGCAGGGGAATATCTGAAGCTTTCTTT,CASSYEGRGISEAFF
TRBJ2-6,.,.,TRBV9,TGTGCCAGCAGGCAGGACTCTGGGGCCAACGTCCTGACTTTC,CASRQDSGANVLTF
TRBJ2-1,few,TRBD2,TRBV2,TGTGCCAGCAGTGAAGGGACTAGCGGGGAGTGGTGCTTCTTC,CASSEGTSGEWCFF
TRBJ2-1,.,.,TRBV5-1,TGCGCCAGCAGCTCCGGGACATACTACAATGAGCAGTTCTTC,CASSSGTYYNEQFF
TRBJ2-1,few,.,TRBV5-4,TGTGCCAGCAGCCATCCTAGTCCATCAAATGAGCAGTTCTTC,CASSHPSPSNEQFF
TRBJ2-1,.,TRBD2,TRBV14,TGTGCCAGCAGCCAAGCCCTTCTAACGGGAGGGGGTGAGCAGTTCTTC,CASSQALLTGGGEQFF
TRBJ2-3,few,.,TRBV10-3,TGTGCCATCAGGGACAGCCGAGATACGCAGTATTTT,CAIRDSRDTQYF
TRBJ2-3,.,.,TRBV2,TGTGCCAGCGCGTTGGCTGGGGAGGGCACAGATACGCAGTATTTT,CASALAGEGTDTQYF
TRBJ1-5,.,.,TRBV2,TGTGCCAGCAGTGAAGCTTGGAGTCAGCCCCAGCATTTT,CASSEAWSQPQHF
TRBJ2-1,few,TRBD1,TRBV28,TGTGCCAGCCTGAGACAGGGCAATGAGCAGTTCTTC,CASLRQGNEQFF
TRBJ1-2,.,TRBD1,TRBV4-3,TGCGCCAGCAGCCAACAACAGGGGAGCGCAGTTGGCTACACCTTC,CASSQQQGSAVGYTF